Here is one T cell receptor (beta chain) with its context. As originally analysed: Cell counts per sample came from amplifying reference gene primers. Only in-frame clones appear in the TCRdb table, and some are missing; sequencing was by immunoSEQ multiplex PCR. V, J and clone size are taken as reported in that table, and D and trimming were inferred from the DNA itself. The table includes under 90,000 clones, nearly 80% detected once. These data belong to a study of blood T cell repertoires in COVID-19. Background on the study: The United States, Italy and Spain supplied acute and convalescent COVID-19 samples. Sources were T cells, B-cell-depleted T cells, or PBMCs; the material itself was cDNA or gDNA.

The sequencing input was peripheral blood. This clonotype originated in a human donor in a cohort sampled during active COVID-19.

The CDR3 is CATSGRTGRVYNEQFF. CDR3 in DNA: TGTGCCACCAGTGGCAGAACAGGACGCGTGTACAATGAGCAGTTCTTC. The chain employs TRBV24-1 and TRBJ2-1; maybe TRBD1 (5 bases). The germline CDR1 and CDR2 sequences are KGHDR and SFDVKD. This CDR3 has 16 amino acids. Trimming took off 5 bases at V and 4 bases at J, with 17 bases between the two ends.